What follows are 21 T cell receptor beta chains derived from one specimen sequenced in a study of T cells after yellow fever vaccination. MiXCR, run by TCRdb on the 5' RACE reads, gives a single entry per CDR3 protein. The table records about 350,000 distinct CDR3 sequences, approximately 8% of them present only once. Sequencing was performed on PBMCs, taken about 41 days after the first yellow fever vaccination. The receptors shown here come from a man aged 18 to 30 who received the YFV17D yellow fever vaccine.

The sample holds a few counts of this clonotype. The CDR3 coding sequence is TGCAGCTGGCGGAGGGGGCGGCGAGAGACCCAGTACTTC. Its translation is CSWRRGRRETQYF. The gene calls are TRBV29-1 and TRBJ2-5; possible D gene TRBD1, 7 bases. CDR1 and CDR2 from the germline V gene are SQVTM and ANQGSEA. With 8 bases removed from V and 4 bases from J, the gap between germline ends came to 17 bases. This CDR3 has 13 residues.

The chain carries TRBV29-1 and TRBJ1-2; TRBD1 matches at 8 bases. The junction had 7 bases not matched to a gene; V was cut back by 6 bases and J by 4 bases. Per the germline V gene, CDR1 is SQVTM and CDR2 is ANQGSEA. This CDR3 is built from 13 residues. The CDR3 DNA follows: TGCAGCGTACCGAGGACAGGGAGCTATGGCTACACCTTC. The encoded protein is CSVPRTGSYGYTF.

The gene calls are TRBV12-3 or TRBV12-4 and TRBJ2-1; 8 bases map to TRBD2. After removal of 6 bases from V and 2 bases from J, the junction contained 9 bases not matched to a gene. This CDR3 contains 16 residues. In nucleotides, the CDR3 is TGTGCCAGCAGAGAGAGATCCGGGGGGGCCTACAATGAGCAGTTCTTC. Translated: CASRERSGGAYNEQFF.

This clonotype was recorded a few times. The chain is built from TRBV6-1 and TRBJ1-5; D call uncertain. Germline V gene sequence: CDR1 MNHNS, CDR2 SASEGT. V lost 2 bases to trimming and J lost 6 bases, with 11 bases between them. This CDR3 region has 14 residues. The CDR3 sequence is CASSEWKVGQPQHF. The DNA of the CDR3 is TGTGCCAGCAGTGAATGGAAGGTCGGTCAGCCCCAGCATTTT.

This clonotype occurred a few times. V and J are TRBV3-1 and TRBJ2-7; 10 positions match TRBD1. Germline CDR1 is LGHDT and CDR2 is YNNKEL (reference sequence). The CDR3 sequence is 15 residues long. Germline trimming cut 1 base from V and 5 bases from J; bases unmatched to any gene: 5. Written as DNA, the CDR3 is TGTGCCAGCAGCCAAGCGGGACAGGGGCGGCACGAGCAGTACGTC. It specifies CASSQAGQGRHEQYV.

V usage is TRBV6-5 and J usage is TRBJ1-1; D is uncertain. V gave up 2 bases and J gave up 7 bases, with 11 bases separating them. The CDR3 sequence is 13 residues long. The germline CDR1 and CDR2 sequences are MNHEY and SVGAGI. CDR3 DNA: TGTGCCAGCAGTTACCGCCTTGAGGGTGAAGCTTTCTTT. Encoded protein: CASSYRLEGEAFF.

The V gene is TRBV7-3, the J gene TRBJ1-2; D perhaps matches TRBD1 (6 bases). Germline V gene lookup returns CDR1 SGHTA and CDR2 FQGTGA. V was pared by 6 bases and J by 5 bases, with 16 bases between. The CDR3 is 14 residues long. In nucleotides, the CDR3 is TGTGCCAGCAGTGACAGGATACCTAGATATGGCTACACCTTC. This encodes CASSDRIPRYGYTF.

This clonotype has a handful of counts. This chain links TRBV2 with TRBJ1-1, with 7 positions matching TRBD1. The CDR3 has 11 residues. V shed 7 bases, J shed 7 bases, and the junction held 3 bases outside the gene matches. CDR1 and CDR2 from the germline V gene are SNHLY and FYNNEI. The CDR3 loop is CASKRDSEAFF. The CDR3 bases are TGTGCCAGCAAACGGGACAGTGAAGCTTTCTTT. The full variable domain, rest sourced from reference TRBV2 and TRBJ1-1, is EPEVTQTPSHQVTQMGQEVILRCVPISNHLYFYWYRQILGQKVEFLVSFYNNEISEKSEIFDDQFSVERPDGSNFTLKIRSTKLEDSAMYFCASKRDSEAFFGQGTRLTVV.

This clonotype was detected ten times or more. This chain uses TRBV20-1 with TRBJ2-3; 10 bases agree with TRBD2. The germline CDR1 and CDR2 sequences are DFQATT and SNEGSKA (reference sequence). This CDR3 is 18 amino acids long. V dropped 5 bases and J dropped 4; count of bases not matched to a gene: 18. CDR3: CSAWSGGVIAKGSDTQYF. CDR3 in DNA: TGCAGTGCTTGGAGCGGGGGGGTCATCGCGAAGGGCTCAGATACGCAGTATTTT.

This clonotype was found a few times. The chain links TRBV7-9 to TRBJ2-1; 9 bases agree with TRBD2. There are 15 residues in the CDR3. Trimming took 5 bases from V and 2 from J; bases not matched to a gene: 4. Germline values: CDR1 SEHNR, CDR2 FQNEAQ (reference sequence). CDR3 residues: CASSPQRGAYNEQFF. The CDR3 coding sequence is TGTGCCAGCAGCCCCCAGCGGGGGGCCTACAATGAGCAGTTCTTC. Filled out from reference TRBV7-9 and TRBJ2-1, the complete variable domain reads DTGVSQNPRHKITKRGQNVTFRCDPISEHNRLYWYRQTLGQGPEFLTYFQNEAQLEKSRLLSDRFSAERPKGSFSTLEIQRTEQGDSAMYLCASSPQRGAYNEQFFGPGTRLTVL.

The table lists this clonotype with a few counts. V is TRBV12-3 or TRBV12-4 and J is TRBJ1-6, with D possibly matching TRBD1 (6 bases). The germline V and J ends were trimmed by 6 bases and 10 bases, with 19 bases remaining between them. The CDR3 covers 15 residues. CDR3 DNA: TGTGCCAGCAGCTACTACACGGGACACGCCTCACCCCTCCACTTT. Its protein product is CASSYYTGHASPLHF.

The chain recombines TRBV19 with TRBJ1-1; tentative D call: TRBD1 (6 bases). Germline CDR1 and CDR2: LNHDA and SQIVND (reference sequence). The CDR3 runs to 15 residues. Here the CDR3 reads CGLLEVKQGNTEAFF. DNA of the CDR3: TGTGGGCTCTTAGAAGTGAAACAGGGAAACACTGAAGCTTTCTTT.

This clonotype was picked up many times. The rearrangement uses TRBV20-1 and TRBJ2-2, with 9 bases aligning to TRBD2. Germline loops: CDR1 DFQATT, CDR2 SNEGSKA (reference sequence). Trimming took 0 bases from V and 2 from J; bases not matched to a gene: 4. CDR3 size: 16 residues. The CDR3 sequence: CSARDPRGGNTGELFF. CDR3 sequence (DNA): TGCAGTGCTAGAGACCCGCGGGGGGGCAACACCGGGGAGCTGTTTTTT.

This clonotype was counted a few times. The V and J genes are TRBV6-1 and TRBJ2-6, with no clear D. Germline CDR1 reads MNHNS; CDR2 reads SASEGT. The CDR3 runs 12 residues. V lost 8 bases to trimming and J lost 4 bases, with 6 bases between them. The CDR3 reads CASEWGANVLTF. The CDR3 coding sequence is TGTGCCAGCGAGTGGGGGGCCAACGTCCTGACTTTC.

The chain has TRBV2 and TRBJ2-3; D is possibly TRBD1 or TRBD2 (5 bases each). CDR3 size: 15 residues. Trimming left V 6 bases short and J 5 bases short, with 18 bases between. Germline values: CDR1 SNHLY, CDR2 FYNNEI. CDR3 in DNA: TGTGCCAGCAGAGCCAGACCGAGGGACGTAGATACGCAGTATTTT. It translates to CASRARPRDVDTQYF. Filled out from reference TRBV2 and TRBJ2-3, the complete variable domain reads EPEVTQTPSHQVTQMGQEVILRCVPISNHLYFYWYRQILGQKVEFLVSFYNNEISEKSEIFDDQFSVERPDGSNFTLKIRSTKLEDSAMYFCASRARPRDVDTQYFGPGTRLTVL.

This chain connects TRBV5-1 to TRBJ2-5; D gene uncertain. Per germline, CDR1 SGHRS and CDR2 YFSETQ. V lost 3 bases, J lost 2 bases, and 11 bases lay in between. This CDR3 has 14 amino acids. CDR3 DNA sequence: TGCGCCAGCAGCTACCGAGCCTCTCAAGAGACCCAGTACTTC. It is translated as CASSYRASQETQYF.

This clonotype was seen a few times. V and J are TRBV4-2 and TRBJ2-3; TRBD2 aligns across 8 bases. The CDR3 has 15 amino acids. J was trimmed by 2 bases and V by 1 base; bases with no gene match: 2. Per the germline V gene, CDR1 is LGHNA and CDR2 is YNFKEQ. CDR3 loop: CASSQAGGPTDTQYF. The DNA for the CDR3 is TGTGCCAGCAGCCAAGCGGGGGGGCCCACAGATACGCAGTATTTT.

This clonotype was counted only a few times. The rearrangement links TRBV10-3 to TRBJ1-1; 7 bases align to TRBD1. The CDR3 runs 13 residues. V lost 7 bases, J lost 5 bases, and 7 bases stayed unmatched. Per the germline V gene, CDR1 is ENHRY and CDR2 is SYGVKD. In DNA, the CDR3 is TGTGCCATCACGCCGACAGGGATAACTGAAGCTTTCTTT. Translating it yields CAITPTGITEAFF.

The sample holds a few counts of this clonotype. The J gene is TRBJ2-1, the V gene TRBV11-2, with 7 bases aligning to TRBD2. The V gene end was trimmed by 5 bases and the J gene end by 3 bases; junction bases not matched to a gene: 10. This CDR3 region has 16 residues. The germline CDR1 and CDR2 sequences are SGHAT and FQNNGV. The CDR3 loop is CASSPRRGEGYNEQFF. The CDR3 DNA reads TGTGCCAGCAGCCCTCGGAGAGGGGAGGGCTACAATGAGCAGTTCTTC.

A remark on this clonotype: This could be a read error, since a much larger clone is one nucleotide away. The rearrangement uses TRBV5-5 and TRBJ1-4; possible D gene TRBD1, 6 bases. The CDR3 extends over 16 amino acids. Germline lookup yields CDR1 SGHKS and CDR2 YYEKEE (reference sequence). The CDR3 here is CANSLSIRGLDEKLFF. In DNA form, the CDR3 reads TGTGCCAACAGCTTGAGTATCAGGGGACTGGATGAAAAACTGTTTTTT.

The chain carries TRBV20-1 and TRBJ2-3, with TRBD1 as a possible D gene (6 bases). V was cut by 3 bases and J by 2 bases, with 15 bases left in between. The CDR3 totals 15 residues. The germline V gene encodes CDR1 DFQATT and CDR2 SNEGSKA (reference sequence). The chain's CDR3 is CSARVRGAFTDTQYF. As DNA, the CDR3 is TGCAGTGCTAGGGTCAGGGGCGCGTTCACAGATACGCAGTATTTT.